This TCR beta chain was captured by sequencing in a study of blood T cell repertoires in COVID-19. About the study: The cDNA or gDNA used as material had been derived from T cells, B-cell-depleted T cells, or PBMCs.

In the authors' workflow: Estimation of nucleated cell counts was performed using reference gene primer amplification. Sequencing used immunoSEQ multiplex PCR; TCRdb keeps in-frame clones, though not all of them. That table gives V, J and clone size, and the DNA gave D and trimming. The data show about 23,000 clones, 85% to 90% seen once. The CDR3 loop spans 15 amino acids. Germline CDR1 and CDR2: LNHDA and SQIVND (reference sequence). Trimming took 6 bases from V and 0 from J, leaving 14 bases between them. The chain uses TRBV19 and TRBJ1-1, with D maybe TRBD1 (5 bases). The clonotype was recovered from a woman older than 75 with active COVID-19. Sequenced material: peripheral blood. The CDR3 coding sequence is TGTGCCAGTAGGGGATCAGGGAACCTGAACACTGAAGCTTTCTTT. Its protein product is CASRGSGNLNTEAFF.